The following is a TCR beta chain sequence with its context. These data are taken from a study of blood T cell repertoires in COVID-19. With 5 bases removed from V and 8 bases from J, the gap between germline ends came to 10 bases. CDR1 is LNHDA and CDR2 is SQIVND in the germline V gene (reference sequence). The CDR3 has 13 amino acids. Repertoires were generated with immunoSEQ multiplex PCR, while TCRdb's copy carries only in-frame clones and drops some. Among 200,000 or so clones listed, roughly 84% were seen once. The receptor was isolated from an older woman with acute or convalescent COVID-19. The chain links TRBV19 to TRBJ1-6; perhaps TRBD1 as D (6 bases). Material: peripheral blood. This chain's CDR3 is CASSGTGYSPLHF. The DNA of the CDR3 is TGTGCCAGTAGTGGCACAGGGTATTCACCCCTCCACTTT.